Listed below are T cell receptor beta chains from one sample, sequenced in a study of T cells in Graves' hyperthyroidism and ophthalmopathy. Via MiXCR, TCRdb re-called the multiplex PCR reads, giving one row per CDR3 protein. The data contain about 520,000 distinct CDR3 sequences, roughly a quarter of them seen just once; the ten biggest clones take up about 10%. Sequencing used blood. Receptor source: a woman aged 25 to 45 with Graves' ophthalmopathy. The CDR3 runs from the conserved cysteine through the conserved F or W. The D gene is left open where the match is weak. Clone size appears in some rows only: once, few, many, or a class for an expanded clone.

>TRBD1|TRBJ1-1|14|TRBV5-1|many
TGTGCCAGCAGTTTAGCATCAGGGGGCACTGAAGCTTTCTTT
CASSLASGGTEAFF
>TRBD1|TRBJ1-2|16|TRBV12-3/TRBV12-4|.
TGTGCCAGCAGTTGGTGGGGCCCCGGGACAGGTTATGGCTACACCTTC
CASSWWGPGTGYGYTF
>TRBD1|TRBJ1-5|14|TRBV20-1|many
TGCAGTGCTAGAGGCGGGACAGGGGATCAGCCCCAGCATTTT
CSARGGTGDQPQHF
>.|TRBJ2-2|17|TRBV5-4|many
TGTGCCAGCAGCTTTTCCCGGACAGCTACGAACACCGGGGAGCTGTTTTTT
CASSFSRTATNTGELFF
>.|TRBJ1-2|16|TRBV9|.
TGTGCCAGCAGCGCTTTCGCCGGGACGGACCTCTATGGCTACACCTTC
CASSAFAGTDLYGYTF
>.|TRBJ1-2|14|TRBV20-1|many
TGCAGTGCTAGAGTCAGCGCCAGACGAGATGGCTACACCTTC
CSARVSARRDGYTF
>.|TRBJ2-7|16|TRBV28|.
TGTGCCAGCCGTCATGGAGCCGGGGCTAGCAGGGGCGAGCAGTACTTC
CASRHGAGASRGEQYF
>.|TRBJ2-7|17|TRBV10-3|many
TGTGCCATCAGTGAGTGGTCTAACAGGGTCCGGATGAACGAGCAGTACTTC
CAISEWSNRVRMNEQYF
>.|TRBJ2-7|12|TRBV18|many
TGTGCCAGCTCACCACGCTCCTACGAGCAGTACTTC
CASSPRSYEQYF
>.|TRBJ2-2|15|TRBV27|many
TGTGCCAGCAGTTTCGGGGGGCTTGAGACCGGGGAGCTGTTTTTT
CASSFGGLETGELFF
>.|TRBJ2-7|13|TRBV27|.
TGTGCCAGCAGCCCCGATAAGGGGGGCGAGCAGTACTTC
CASSPDKGGEQYF
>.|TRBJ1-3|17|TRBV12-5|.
TGTGCTAGTGGTTTGGTACACGGCAGTATCTCTGGAAACACCATATATTTT
CASGLVHGSISGNTIYF
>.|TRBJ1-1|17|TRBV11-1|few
TGTGCCAGCAGCTTAATCGGTTTGGGGGGCATGAACACTGAAGCTTTCTTT
CASSLIGLGGMNTEAFF
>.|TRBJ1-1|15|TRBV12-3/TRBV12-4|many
TGTGCCAGCAGTTTAGCTGGCAGGGGGAACACTGAAGCTTTCTTT
CASSLAGRGNTEAFF
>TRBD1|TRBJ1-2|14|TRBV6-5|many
TGTGCCAGCAGTGACTCCGGGACAGGATATGGCTACACCTTC
CASSDSGTGYGYTF
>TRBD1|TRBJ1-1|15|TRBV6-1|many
TGTGCCAGCAGGGACAGGGGGCGCCGGATCACTGAAGCTTTCTTT
CASRDRGRRITEAFF
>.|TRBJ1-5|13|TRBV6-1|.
TGTGCCACACAAGGGGGGGTAAATCAGCCCCAGCATTTT
CATQGGVNQPQHF
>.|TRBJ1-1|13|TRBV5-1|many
TGCGCCAGCAGCATGACCGGGGACACTGAAGCTTTCTTT
CASSMTGDTEAFF
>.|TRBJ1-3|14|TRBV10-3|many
TGTGCCATCAGTGAAGAAGGGTCTGGAAACACCATATATTTT
CAISEEGSGNTIYF
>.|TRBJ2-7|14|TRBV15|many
TGTGCCACCAGCAGAGAGGAGGGTACCTACGAGCAGTACTTC
CATSREEGTYEQYF
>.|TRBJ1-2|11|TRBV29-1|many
TGCAGCGTTGAAGATCTTCACGGCTACACCTTC
CSVEDLHGYTF
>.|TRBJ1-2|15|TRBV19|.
TGTGCCAGTAGTATAGATTTCCGGCGAGGCTATGGCTACACCTTC
CASSIDFRRGYGYTF
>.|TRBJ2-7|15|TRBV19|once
TGTGCCAGTAGTATGATGCAGCGGGCCTCCTACGAGCAGTACTTC
CASSMMQRASYEQYF
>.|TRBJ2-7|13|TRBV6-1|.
TGTGCCAGCAGTGAAGCAGGGAGATACGAGCAGTACTTC
CASSEAGRYEQYF
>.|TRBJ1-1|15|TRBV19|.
TGTGCCAGTAGTGGGGGTGCCCTTCTGAACACTGAAGCTTTCTTT
CASSGGALLNTEAFF
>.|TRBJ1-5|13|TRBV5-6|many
TGTGCCAGCAGTCTTCATAGCAATCAGCCCCAGCATTTT
CASSLHSNQPQHF
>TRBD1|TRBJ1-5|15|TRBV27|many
TGTGCCAGCAGTTTACGGGGACAGGGTAATCAGCCCCAGCATTTT
CASSLRGQGNQPQHF
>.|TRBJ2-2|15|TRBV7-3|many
TGTGCCAGCAGCCGCACAGGGCTGGGCACCGGGGAGCTGTTTTTT
CASSRTGLGTGELFF
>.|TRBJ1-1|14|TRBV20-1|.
TGCAGTGGTCTGCGGGGCGCAGGTAACACTGAAGCTTTCTTT
CSGLRGAGNTEAFF
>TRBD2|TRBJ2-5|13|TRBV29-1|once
TGCAGCGTTGGGCGGGGGGGTTTGGAGACCCAGTACTTC
CSVGRGGLETQYF
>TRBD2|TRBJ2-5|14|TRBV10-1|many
TGCGCCAGCAGTGAGGATAGCGGGAAAGAGACCCAGTACTTC
CASSEDSGKETQYF
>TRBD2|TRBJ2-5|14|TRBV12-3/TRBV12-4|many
TGTGCCAGCAGTTTTGGGAGGGCAGATCATTCCCAGTACTTC
CASSFGRADHSQYF
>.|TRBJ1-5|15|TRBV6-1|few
TGTGCCAGCAGTGGAGCAAAATATAGCAATCAGCCCCAGCATTTT
CASSGAKYSNQPQHF